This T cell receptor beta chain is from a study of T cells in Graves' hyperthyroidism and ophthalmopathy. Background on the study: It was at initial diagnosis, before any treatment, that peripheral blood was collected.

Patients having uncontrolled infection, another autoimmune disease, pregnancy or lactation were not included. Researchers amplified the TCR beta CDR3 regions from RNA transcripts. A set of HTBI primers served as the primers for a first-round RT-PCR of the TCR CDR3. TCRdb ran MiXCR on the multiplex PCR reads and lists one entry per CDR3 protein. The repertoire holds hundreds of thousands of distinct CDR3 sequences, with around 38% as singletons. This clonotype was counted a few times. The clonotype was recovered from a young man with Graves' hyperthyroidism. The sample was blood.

CDR3 nucleotides: TGCAGTGCCCTTCATGGGCGGTACACCGGGGAGCTGTTTTTT. Translated, it gives CSALHGRYTGELFF. The chain links TRBV20-1 to TRBJ2-2; D remains ambiguous. The CDR3 contains 14 residues. Germline CDR1 reads DFQATT; CDR2 reads SNEGSKA (reference sequence). Trimming removed 6 bases from V and 3 bases from J, with 14 bases in between.